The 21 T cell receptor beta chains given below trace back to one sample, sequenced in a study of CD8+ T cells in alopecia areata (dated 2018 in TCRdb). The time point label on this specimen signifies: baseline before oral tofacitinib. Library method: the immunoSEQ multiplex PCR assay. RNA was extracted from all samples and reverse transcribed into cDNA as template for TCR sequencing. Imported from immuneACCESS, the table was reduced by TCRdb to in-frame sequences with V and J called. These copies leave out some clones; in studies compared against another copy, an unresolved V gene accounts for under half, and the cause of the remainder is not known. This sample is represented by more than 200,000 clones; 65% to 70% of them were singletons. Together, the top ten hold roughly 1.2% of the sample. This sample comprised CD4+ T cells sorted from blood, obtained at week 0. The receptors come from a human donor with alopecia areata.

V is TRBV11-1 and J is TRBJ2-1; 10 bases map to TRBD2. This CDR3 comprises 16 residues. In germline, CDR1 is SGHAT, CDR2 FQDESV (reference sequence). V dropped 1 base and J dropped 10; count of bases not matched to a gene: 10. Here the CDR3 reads CASSLGTSGGADEQFF. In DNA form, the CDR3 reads TGTGCCAGCAGCTTAGGGACCAGCGGGGGGGCTGACGAGCAGTTCTTC.

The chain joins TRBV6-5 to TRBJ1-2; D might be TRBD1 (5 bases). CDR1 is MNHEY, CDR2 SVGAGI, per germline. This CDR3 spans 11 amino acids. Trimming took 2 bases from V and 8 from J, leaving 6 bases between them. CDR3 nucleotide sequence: TGTGCCAGCAGTTACAGGGACGGCTACACCTTC. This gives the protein CASSYRDGYTF.

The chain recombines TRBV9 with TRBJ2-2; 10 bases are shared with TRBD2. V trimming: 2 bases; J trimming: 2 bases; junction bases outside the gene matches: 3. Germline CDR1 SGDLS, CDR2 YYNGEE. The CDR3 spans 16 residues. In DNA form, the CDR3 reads TGTGCCAGCAGCGTCGGACTAGCGGTCAACACCGGGGAGCTGTTTTTT. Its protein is CASSVGLAVNTGELFF.

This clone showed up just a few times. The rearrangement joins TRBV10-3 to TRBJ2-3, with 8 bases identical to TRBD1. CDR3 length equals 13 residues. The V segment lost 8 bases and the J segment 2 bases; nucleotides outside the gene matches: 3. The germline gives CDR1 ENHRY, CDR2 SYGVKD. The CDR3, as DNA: TGTGCCATCCTACAGGGGGTCACAGATACGCAGTATTTT. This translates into CAILQGVTDTQYF.

CDR3 DNA sequence: TGCAGCGTTTCTCAGGGAATGAACACTGAAGCTTTCTTT. It encodes CSVSQGMNTEAFF. The chain couples TRBV29-1 to TRBJ1-1, with D perhaps TRBD1 (5 bases). V was shortened by 5 bases and J by 0 bases, with 10 bases between the two germline ends. Germline CDR1 is SQVTM and CDR2 is ANQGSEA. The CDR3 extends over 13 amino acids.

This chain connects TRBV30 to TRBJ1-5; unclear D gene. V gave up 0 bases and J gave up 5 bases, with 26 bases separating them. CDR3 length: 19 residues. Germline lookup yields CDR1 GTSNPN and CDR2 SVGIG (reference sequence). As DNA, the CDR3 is TGTGCCTGGAGTGTCGAGACAACCCTAGGTGGTTCGAGGCATCAGCCCCAGCATTTT. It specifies CAWSVETTLGGSRHQPQHF. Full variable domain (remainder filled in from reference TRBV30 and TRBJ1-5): SQTIHQWPATLVQPVGSPLSLECTVEGTSNPNLYWYRQAAGRGLQLLFYSVGIGQISSEVPQNLSASRPQDRQFILSSKKLLLSDSGFYLCAWSVETTLGGSRHQPQHFGDGTRLSIL.

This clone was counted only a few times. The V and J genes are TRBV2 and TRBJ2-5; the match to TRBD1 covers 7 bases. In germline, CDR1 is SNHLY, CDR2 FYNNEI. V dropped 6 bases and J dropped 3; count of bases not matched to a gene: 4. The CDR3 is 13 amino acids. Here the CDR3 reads CASSHDREETQYF. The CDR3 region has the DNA TGTGCCAGCAGCCACGACAGGGAAGAGACCCAGTACTTC.

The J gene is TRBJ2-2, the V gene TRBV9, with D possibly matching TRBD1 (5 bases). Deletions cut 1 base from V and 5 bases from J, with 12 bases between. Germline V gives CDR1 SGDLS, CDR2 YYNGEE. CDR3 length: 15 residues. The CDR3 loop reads CASSVTQGYTGELFF. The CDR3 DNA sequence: TGTGCCAGCAGCGTAACCCAGGGTTATACCGGGGAGCTGTTTTTT.

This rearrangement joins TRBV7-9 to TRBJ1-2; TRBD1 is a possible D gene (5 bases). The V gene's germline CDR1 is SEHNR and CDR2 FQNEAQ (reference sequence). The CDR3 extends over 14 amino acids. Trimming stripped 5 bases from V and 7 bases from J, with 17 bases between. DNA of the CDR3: TGTGCCAGCAGCGCAGTTGCAGGGAGCGGTGGCTACACCTTC. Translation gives CASSAVAGSGGYTF.

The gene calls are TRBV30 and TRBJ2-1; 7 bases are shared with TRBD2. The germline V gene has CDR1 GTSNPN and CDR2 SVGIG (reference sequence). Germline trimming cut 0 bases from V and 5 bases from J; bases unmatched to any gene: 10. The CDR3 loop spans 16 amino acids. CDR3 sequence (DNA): TGTGCCTGGAGTGTACCCATAAGACTAGCCCACAATGAGCAGTTCTTC. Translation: CAWSVPIRLAHNEQFF.

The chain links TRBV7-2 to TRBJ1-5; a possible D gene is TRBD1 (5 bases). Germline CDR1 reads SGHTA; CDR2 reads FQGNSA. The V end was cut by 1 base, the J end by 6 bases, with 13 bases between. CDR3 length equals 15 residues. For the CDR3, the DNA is TGTGCCAGCAGCTTAGATGGGGCGGGTAGTCAGCCCCAGCATTTT. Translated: CASSLDGAGSQPQHF.

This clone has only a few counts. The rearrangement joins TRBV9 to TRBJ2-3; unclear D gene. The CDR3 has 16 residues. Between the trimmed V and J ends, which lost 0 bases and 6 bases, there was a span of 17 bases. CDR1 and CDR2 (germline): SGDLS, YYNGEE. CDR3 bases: TGTGCCAGCAGCGTAGATGGTGGTGGCGGCGGCGATACGCAGTATTTT. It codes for CASSVDGGGGGDTQYF.

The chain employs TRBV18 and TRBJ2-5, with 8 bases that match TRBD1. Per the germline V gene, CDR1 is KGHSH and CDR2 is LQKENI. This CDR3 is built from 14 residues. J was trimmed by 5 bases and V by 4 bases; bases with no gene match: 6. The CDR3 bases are TGTGCCAGCTCACTCGGACAGGGTGGCGAGACCCAGTACTTC. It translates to CASSLGQGGETQYF.

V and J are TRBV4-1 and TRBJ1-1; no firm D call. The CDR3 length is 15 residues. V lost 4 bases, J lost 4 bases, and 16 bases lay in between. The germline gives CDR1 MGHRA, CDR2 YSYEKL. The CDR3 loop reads CASSPHGLGGTEAFF. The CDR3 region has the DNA TGCGCCAGCAGCCCCCACGGGTTGGGAGGCACTGAAGCTTTCTTT.

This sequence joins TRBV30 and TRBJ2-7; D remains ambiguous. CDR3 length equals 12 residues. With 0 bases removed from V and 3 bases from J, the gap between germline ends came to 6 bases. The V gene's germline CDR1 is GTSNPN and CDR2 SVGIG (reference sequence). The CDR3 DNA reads TGTGCCTGGAGTGTCGTAATCTACGAGCAGTACTTC. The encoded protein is CAWSVVIYEQYF.

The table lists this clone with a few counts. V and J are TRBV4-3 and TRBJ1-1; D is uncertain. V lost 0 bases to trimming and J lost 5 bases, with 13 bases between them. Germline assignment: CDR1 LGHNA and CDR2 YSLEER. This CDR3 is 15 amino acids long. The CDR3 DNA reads TGCGCCAGCAGCCAAGATTTGGCCGGGAGTACTGAAGCTTTCTTT. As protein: CASSQDLAGSTEAFF.

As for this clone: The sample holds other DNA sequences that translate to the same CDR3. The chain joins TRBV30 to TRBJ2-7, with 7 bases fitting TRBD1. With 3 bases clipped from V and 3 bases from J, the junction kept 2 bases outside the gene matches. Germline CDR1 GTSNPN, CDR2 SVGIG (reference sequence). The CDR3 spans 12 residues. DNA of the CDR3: TGTGCCTGGAGGGGGGACAGCTACGAGCAGTACTTC. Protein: CAWRGDSYEQYF.

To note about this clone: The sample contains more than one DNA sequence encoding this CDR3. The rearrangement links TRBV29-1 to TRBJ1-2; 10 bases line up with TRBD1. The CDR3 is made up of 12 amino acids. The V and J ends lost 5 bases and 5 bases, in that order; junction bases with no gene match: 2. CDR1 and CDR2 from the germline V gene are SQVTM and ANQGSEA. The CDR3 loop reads CSVWDRGYGYTF. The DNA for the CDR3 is TGCAGCGTTTGGGACAGGGGATATGGCTACACCTTC.

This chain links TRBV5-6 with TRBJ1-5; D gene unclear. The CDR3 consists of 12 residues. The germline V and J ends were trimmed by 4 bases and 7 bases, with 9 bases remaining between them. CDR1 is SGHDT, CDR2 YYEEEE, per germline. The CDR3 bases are TGTGCCAGCAGCCTCCCAGGCCAGCCCCAGCATTTT. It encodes CASSLPGQPQHF.

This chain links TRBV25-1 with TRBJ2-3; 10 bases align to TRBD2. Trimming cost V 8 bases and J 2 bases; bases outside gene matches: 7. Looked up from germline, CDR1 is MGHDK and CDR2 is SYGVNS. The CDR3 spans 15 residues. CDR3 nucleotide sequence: TGTGCCAGCGGAACAGCGGGGGGGTTCACAGATACGCAGTATTTT. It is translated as CASGTAGGFTDTQYF.

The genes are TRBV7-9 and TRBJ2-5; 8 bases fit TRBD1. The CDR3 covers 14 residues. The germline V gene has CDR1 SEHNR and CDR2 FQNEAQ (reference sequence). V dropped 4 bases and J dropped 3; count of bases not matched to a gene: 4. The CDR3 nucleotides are TGTGCCAGCAGCTCCCCAGGGGGCAAAGAGACCCAGTACTTC. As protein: CASSSPGGKETQYF.